This T cell receptor beta chain comes out of a study of T cells in localized non-small cell lung cancer. Repertoires were generated with immunoSEQ multiplex PCR, while TCRdb's copy carries only in-frame clones and drops some. The data show roughly 27,000 clones, with around 93% seen just once and 4% to 4.5% held by the top ten. This CDR3 spans 17 amino acids. Trimming removed 5 bases at V and 0 bases at J, with 19 bases between. The germline gives CDR1 SGHAT, CDR2 FQDESV (reference sequence). This chain joins TRBV11-1 and TRBJ1-2, with unresolved D. Material: peripheral blood mononuclear cells, obtained before any cancer treatment. This TCR derives from a woman between 40 and 69 years old with stage III lung adenocarcinoma. The CDR3 DNA reads TGTGCCAGCAGCCCGAGACAAATCCTACCGACTAACTATGGCTACACCTTC. It is translated as CASSPRQILPTNYGYTF.